The 19 T cell receptor beta chains listed next were all sequenced from one sample in a study of cytomegalovirus exposure and HLA in healthy donors. Primers: 60 Vbeta forward and 13 Jbeta reverse. Assay: immunoSEQ multiplex PCR; the TCRdb copy retains only in-frame clones and omits some. The table has 190,000 or so clones, over 80% seen once. Sequenced material: PBMCs. These receptors were obtained from a woman in her 50s in good health and CMV-seropositive.

This sequence joins TRBV5-5 and TRBJ2-3; 8 bases are shared with TRBD2. CDR1 SGHKS and CDR2 YYEKEE come from the germline V gene (reference sequence). The CDR3 covers 16 residues. V was pared by 0 bases and J by 6 bases, with 9 bases of the junction left unmatched. The CDR3 nucleotides read TGTGCCAGCAGCTTGGCCTGGACTAGCCCGCCTGATACGCAGTATTTT. This gives the protein CASSLAWTSPPDTQYF.

In nucleotides, the CDR3 is TGCAGCGTTTCCATCGGGGGTCGTCAAGTCTACGAGCAGTACTTC. Its translation is CSVSIGGRQVYEQYF. The V and J genes are TRBV29-1 and TRBJ2-7; perhaps TRBD2 as D (6 bases). Trimming removed 5 bases from V and 3 bases from J, with 20 bases in between. This CDR3 contains 15 residues. Germline V gene lookup returns CDR1 SQVTM and CDR2 ANQGSEA.

V gene TRBV6-5 combines with J gene TRBJ1-3, with 8 bases identical to TRBD1. The V segment lost 9 bases and the J segment 3 bases; nucleotides outside the gene matches: 4. The germline CDR1 and CDR2 sequences are MNHEY and SVGAGI. The CDR3 is made up of 13 amino acids. DNA of the CDR3: TGTGCCAGTGGACAGGGTTATGGAAACACCATATATTTT. Translated, it gives CASGQGYGNTIYF.

The chain employs TRBV4-2 and TRBJ1-5; 8 positions match TRBD1. Germline V gene lookup returns CDR1 LGHNA and CDR2 YNFKEQ. J lost 4 bases, V lost 6 bases, and 8 bases had no gene match. The CDR3 totals 15 residues. The CDR3 sequence: CASRPGQGLNQPQHF. CDR3 bases: TGTGCCAGCAGACCCGGACAGGGACTGAATCAGCCCCAGCATTTT.

The chain recombines TRBV28 with TRBJ1-2; D is undetermined. The CDR3 has 14 residues. Germline assignment: CDR1 MDHEN and CDR2 SYDVKM. V was pared by 3 bases and J by 4 bases, with 12 bases between. CDR3 in amino acids: CASSLAAVGYGYTF. CDR3 nucleotides: TGTGCCAGCAGTTTGGCTGCCGTTGGCTATGGCTACACCTTC.

The rearrangement joins TRBV15 to TRBJ1-2; 8 bases are a match to TRBD1. V shed 4 bases and J 4 bases; nucleotides not matched to a gene: 8. CDR1 LNHNV and CDR2 YYDKDF come from the germline V gene (reference sequence). CDR3 length: 15 residues. CDR3 residues: CATSIGAGGTYGYTF. The CDR3 DNA is TGTGCCACCAGCATCGGGGCAGGGGGCACCTATGGCTACACCTTC.

This clone was picked up one time. This rearrangement joins TRBV5-3 to TRBJ2-5; the match to TRBD2 covers 7 bases. TRBV5-3 counts as an open reading frame of uncertain function. CDR3 size: 14 residues. Trimming at V came to 4 bases and at J to 7 bases, leaving 10 bases not matched to a gene. The CDR3 sequence: CARSRFGRGGTQYF. The CDR3 region has the DNA TGTGCCAGAAGCCGTTTTGGGAGGGGTGGGACCCAGTACTTC.

The J gene is TRBJ2-2, the V gene TRBV7-3; 14 bases are shared with TRBD2. Trimming cost V 5 bases and J 7 bases; bases outside gene matches: 6. Germline V gives CDR1 SGHTA, CDR2 FQGTGA. CDR3 length equals 16 residues. The CDR3 spells CASSPTSGGAYGELFF. The CDR3, as DNA: TGTGCCAGCAGCCCGACTAGCGGGGGGGCTTACGGGGAGCTGTTTTTT.

This chain connects TRBV28 to TRBJ2-1, with 11 bases matching TRBD2. Germline V CDR1 and CDR2: MDHEN, SYDVKM. V gave up 2 bases and J gave up 10 bases; unmatched junction bases: 7. This CDR3 has 15 residues. The CDR3 nucleotides are TGTGCCAGCAGTTTAGGGCTAGCGGGGGGAAAGGAGCAGTTCTTC. It specifies CASSLGLAGGKEQFF.

The chain employs TRBV5-1 and TRBJ2-3, with D possibly matching TRBD2 (6 bases). The V gene lost 4 bases and the J gene lost 0 bases, with 15 bases spanning the gap. CDR1 is SGHRS and CDR2 is YFSETQ in the germline V gene. This CDR3 contains 16 residues. CDR3: CASSPGVTGSTDTQYF. The CDR3 coding sequence is TGCGCCAGCAGCCCGGGGGTAACGGGGAGCACAGATACGCAGTATTTT.

The CDR3 nucleotides are TGTGCCAGCTCACCGGCGGGGGGCCAAGAGACCCAGTACTTC. Protein: CASSPAGGQETQYF. The chain is built from TRBV18 and TRBJ2-5, with TRBD2 matching 8 bases. After removal of 3 bases from V and 1 base from J, the junction contained 1 base not matched to a gene. Germline V gene lookup returns CDR1 KGHSH and CDR2 LQKENI. The CDR3 has 14 amino acids.

The rearrangement uses TRBV27 and TRBJ1-5, with 8 positions matching TRBD1. V lost 2 bases and J lost 3; bases outside the gene matches: 0. The CDR3 covers 14 residues. CDR1 MNHEY and CDR2 SMNVEV come from the germline V gene (reference sequence). CDR3 sequence reads: CASSLQGANQPQHF. CDR3 sequence (DNA): TGTGCCAGCAGTTTACAGGGGGCCAATCAGCCCCAGCATTTT.

This rearrangement joins TRBV27 to TRBJ1-4, with a tentative D call TRBD1 (5 bases). Germline V gene data show CDR1 as MNHEY and CDR2 as SMNVEV (reference sequence). V was cut by 4 bases and J by 6 bases, with 12 bases left in between. This CDR3 region has 14 residues. The CDR3 DNA sequence: TGTGCCAGCAGTTCGGGACTGGCGTATGAAAAACTGTTTTTT. It codes for CASSSGLAYEKLFF. Looking up the rest from reference TRBV27 and TRBJ1-4 gives the full variable domain: EAQVTQNPRYLITVTGKKLTVTCSQNMNHEYMSWYRQDPGLGLRQIYYSMNVEVTDKGDVPEGYKVSRKEKRNFPLILESPSPNQTSLYFCASSSGLAYEKLFFGSGTQLSVL.

About this clone itself: Compared with germline, one end of the junction differs, possibly owing to a read error. The chain combines TRBV19 with TRBJ2-7; TRBD2 is a possible D gene (6 bases). CDR3 length equals 15 residues. CDR1 is LNHDA, CDR2 SQIVND, per germline (reference sequence). In DNA form, the CDR3 reads TGTGCCAGTAGTTACGGGGGTGGATCCGGATACGGGCAGTACTTC. Translating gives CASSYGGGSGYGQYF. Variable domain in full (rest from reference TRBV19 and TRBJ2-7): DGGITQSPKYLFRKEGQNVTLSCEQNLNHDAMYWYRQDPGQGLRLIYYSQIVNDFQKGDIAEGYSVSREKKESFPLTVTSAQKNPTAFYLCASSYGGGSGYGQYFGPGTRLTVT.

In this sample, this clone turned up a few times. Germline is not matched at one junction end, which may reflect a read error. J is TRBJ1-2 and V is TRBV6-1, with 7 bases fitting TRBD1. Germline values: CDR1 MNHNS, CDR2 SASEGT. This CDR3 is 13 amino acids long. CDR3 nucleotide sequence: TGTGCCAGCAGTGAAGCGGCGGAGGACAGGCACTCCTTC. This translates into CASSEAAEDRHSF.

This chain joins TRBV7-3 and TRBJ2-7; 8 bases are shared with TRBD2. CDR1 is SGHTA and CDR2 is FQGTGA in the germline V gene. This CDR3 contains 18 residues. J was trimmed by 2 bases and V by 2 bases; bases with no gene match: 14. The CDR3 loop reads CASSLSSPRRGATYEQYF. CDR3 sequence (DNA): TGTGCCAGCAGCTTATCCTCACCAAGGCGGGGGGCCACCTACGAGCAGTACTTC.

CDR3 sequence: CASRMDGTGVGIYEQYF. The CDR3 coding sequence is TGTGCCAGCAGGATGGACGGGACAGGGGTCGGTATATACGAGCAGTACTTC. The rearrangement links TRBV6-4 to TRBJ2-7; 10 bases are shared with TRBD1. The CDR3 contains 17 residues. Germline V CDR1 and CDR2: MRHNA, SNTAGT. Losses at the gene ends were 6 bases for V and 4 bases for J; bases not matched to a gene: 15.

The chain employs TRBV6-1 and TRBJ1-5; D unclear. CDR1 is MNHNS, CDR2 SASEGT, per germline. The CDR3 totals 17 residues. V dropped 2 bases and J dropped 1 base, with 15 bases sitting between them. The CDR3 reads CASSESLQVRSNQPQHF. The CDR3 DNA sequence: TGTGCCAGCAGTGAATCCTTGCAGGTCAGGAGCAATCAGCCCCAGCATTTT.

The CDR3, as DNA: TGTGCCAGCAGAGCGGTCCTGAACACTGAAGCTTTCTTT. It yields the protein CASRAVLNTEAFF. This sequence joins TRBV6-1 and TRBJ1-1; D not resolved. The germline gives CDR1 MNHNS, CDR2 SASEGT. The CDR3 is 13 residues long. Trimming removed 6 bases from V and 0 bases from J, with 8 bases in between.